The entry that follows covers one TCR beta chain sequence. TCRdb's table, derived via immunoSEQ multiplex PCR, lists solely in-frame clones and lacks some. The data show about 51,000 clones, 70% to 90% seen once. The source of the sample is a study of T cell clones after liver transplantation. The receptor's source is a human patient who received a liver transplant. Some T cells may originate from the graft donor. The specimen was CD8+ T cells from blood, collected 12 months after liver transplant.

DNA for the CDR3: TGTGCCGTACGGGGAAGGGGAGGCATTTCGATGGGAAGCAATCAGCCCCAGCATTTT. Protein sequence: CAVRGRGGISMGSNQPQHF. The chain links TRBV2 to TRBJ1-5; possibly TRBD1 for D (5 bases). This CDR3 spans 19 amino acids. V gave up 11 bases and J gave up 1 base, with 30 bases separating them. Germline V CDR1 and CDR2: SNHLY, FYNNEI.